The 10 T cell receptor beta chains presented below share a single source sample, sequenced in a study of Graves' ophthalmopathy and Graves' hyperthyroidism. As the template, RNA transcripts were used to amplify TCR beta CDR3 regions. First-round RT-PCR used HTBI primers; second-round multiplex PCR followed. One entry per CDR3 protein results from TCRdb running MiXCR on the multiplex PCR reads. The sample records roughly 400,000 distinct CDR3 sequences, 15% being singletons. The sequenced material came from peripheral blood. The receptors come from a woman aged 18-29 years with stable Graves' hyperthyroidism.

V gene TRBV6-5 combines with J gene TRBJ1-3; perhaps TRBD1 as D (6 bases). Germline V gives CDR1 MNHEY, CDR2 SVGAGI. V was shortened by 2 bases and J by 9 bases, with 17 bases between the two germline ends. The CDR3 has 15 amino acids. CDR3 sequence (DNA): TGTGCCAGCAGTTACACAGGGAGCTCGGTAATCACCATATATTTT. Translation: CASSYTGSSVITIYF.

This clonotype was detected a few times. This sequence joins TRBV7-3 and TRBJ2-3; the D gene is possibly TRBD2 (7 bases). V was cut by 5 bases and J by 4 bases, with 16 bases left in between. The V gene's germline CDR1 is SGHTA and CDR2 FQGTGA. This CDR3 is 15 amino acids long. The CDR3 loop is CASSKGGGNADTQYF. CDR3 in DNA: TGTGCCAGCAGCAAAGGGGGGGGTAATGCAGATACGCAGTATTTT. Variable domain in full (rest from reference TRBV7-3 and TRBJ2-3): GAGVSQTPSNKVTEKGKYVELRCDPISGHTALYWYRQSLGQGPEFLIYFQGTGAADDSGLPNDRFFAVRPEGSVSTLKIQRTERGDSAVYLCASSKGGGNADTQYFGPGTRLTVL.

Of note for this clonotype: A much more abundant neighbour one base away suggests this may be a read error. V gene TRBV6-1 combines with J gene TRBJ2-7, with D possibly being TRBD2 (5 bases). Germline V gene lookup returns CDR1 MNHNS and CDR2 SASEGT. The length of the CDR3 is 14 residues. The CDR3: CASSQDEGFDERYF. Written as DNA, the CDR3 is TGTGCCAGCAGCCAAGATGAGGGATTCGACGAGCGGTACTTC.

The sample holds many counts of this clonotype. This chain joins TRBV6-5 and TRBJ1-2, with D possibly TRBD1 on 6 matching bases. With 2 bases removed from V and 6 bases from J, the gap between germline ends came to 13 bases. CDR3 length: 14 residues. Germline V gene lookup returns CDR1 MNHEY and CDR2 SVGAGI. The CDR3 sequence: CASSYSTGPDGYTF. The CDR3 region has the DNA TGTGCCAGCAGTTACAGTACAGGGCCCGATGGCTACACCTTC.

Many counts were recorded for this clonotype. The V call is TRBV5-1, the J call TRBJ1-1, with TRBD1 as a possible D gene (5 bases). CDR3 length: 14 residues. Germline CDR1 is SGHRS and CDR2 is YFSETQ. V lost 0 bases and J 4 bases, leaving 10 bases between the germline ends. The DNA of the CDR3 is TGCGCCAGCAGCTTGGAGCGGGGGAGCACTGAAGCTTTCTTT. Amino acid sequence: CASSLERGSTEAFF. Full variable domain (outside the CDR3, taken from reference TRBV5-1 and TRBJ1-1): KAGVTQTPRYLIKTRGQQVTLSCSPISGHRSVSWYQQTPGQGLQFLFEYFSETQRNKGNFPGRFSGRQFSNSRSEMNVSTLELGDSALYLCASSLERGSTEAFFGQGTRLTVV.

This clonotype was found many times. CDR3 residues: CASRSTVSDLGQPQHF. CDR3 nucleotides: TGTGCCAGCAGGTCGACAGTTTCCGACCTTGGACAGCCCCAGCATTTT. The chain employs TRBV2 and TRBJ1-5, with a tentative D call TRBD1 (5 bases). The V gene lost 6 bases and the J gene lost 7 bases, with 22 bases spanning the gap. Germline-derived CDR1 and CDR2 are SNHLY and FYNNEI. The CDR3 has 16 amino acids.

The genes are TRBV4-2 and TRBJ1-1; TRBD1 matches at 7 bases. Germline V lookup: CDR1 LGHNA, CDR2 YNFKEQ. CDR3 length: 14 amino acids. V trimming: 5 bases; J trimming: 6 bases; junction bases outside the gene matches: 9. DNA for the CDR3: TGTGCCAGCAGCGAAACAGGGGAGGGGGCTGAAGCTTTCTTT. Its translation is CASSETGEGAEAFF.

This clonotype was seen a few times. The gene calls are TRBV18 and TRBJ2-7, with 7 nucleotides matching TRBD1. Germline CDR1 is KGHSH and CDR2 is LQKENI. The ends lost 2 bases at V and 3 bases at J; junction bases unmatched: 13. This CDR3 is 17 amino acids long. CDR3 residues: CASSPLRTGGGVYEQYF. CDR3 sequence (DNA): TGTGCCAGCTCACCATTGAGGACAGGAGGAGGTGTCTACGAGCAGTACTTC.

This clonotype has a handful of counts. The chain employs TRBV20-1 and TRBJ2-7; 10 nucleotides agree with TRBD1. Germline V CDR1 and CDR2: DFQATT, SNEGSKA (reference sequence). J gave up 5 bases and V 7 bases, and 8 bases lay outside the gene matches. The CDR3 covers 13 residues. The CDR3 region has the DNA TGCAGTGGCCGCGCCGGGACAGGGGACGAGCAGTACTTC. Translated: CSGRAGTGDEQYF.

This clonotype has a handful of counts. The chain couples TRBV7-9 to TRBJ1-6; 7 bases line up with TRBD1. V lost 3 bases to trimming and J lost 9 bases; unmatched junction nucleotides: 11. This CDR3 spans 16 amino acids. The germline V gene encodes CDR1 SEHNR and CDR2 FQNEAQ (reference sequence). The CDR3 sequence: CASSFYQGVSGSPLHF. The CDR3, as DNA: TGTGCCAGCAGCTTCTACCAGGGGGTGAGCGGTTCACCCCTCCACTTT.